This passage covers 5 T cell receptor beta chains from one sample sequenced in a study of blood T cell repertoires in COVID-19. Clones were read by immunoSEQ multiplex PCR, and TCRdb kept only the in-frame ones, dropping some. The sample consists of around 200,000 clones, roughly nine tenths of them appearing once. Material for sequencing was PBMCs or T cells enriched from blood (not recorded which). These receptors all come from a woman aged 25-40 years who had recovered from COVID-19.

This clone appeared a single time. The chain has TRBV6-2 or TRBV6-3 and TRBJ1-6, with D unresolved. The CDR3 spans 13 residues. The germline V gene encodes CDR1 MNHEY and CDR2 SVGEGT. Trimming left V 2 bases short and J 14 bases short, with 13 bases between. The CDR3 bases are TGTGCCAGCAGTTACGTCTGGCCCGGGGCCCTCCACTTT. This encodes CASSYVWPGALHF.

This clone appeared a few times. The rearrangement links TRBV6-2 or TRBV6-3 to TRBJ2-2; TRBD2 might be the D (5 bases). V gave up 2 bases and J gave up 9 bases, with 13 bases separating them. The CDR3 is made up of 14 amino acids. Germline CDR1 is MNHEY and CDR2 is SVGEGT. The CDR3 DNA follows: TGTGCCAGCAGTTACGAACTAGAATACCGGGAGCTGTTTTTT. Translation: CASSYELEYRELFF.

The V gene is TRBV11-3, the J gene TRBJ1-2; D not certain. CDR1 is SGHNT and CDR2 is YENEEA in the germline V gene. The germline V and J ends were trimmed by 5 bases and 4 bases, with 8 bases remaining between them. The CDR3 sequence is 12 residues long. The CDR3 loop reads CASSLRGYGYTF. CDR3 coding DNA: TGTGCCAGCAGCCTTCGGGGCTATGGCTACACCTTC.

This sequence joins TRBV3-1 (or the pseudogene TRBV3-2) and TRBJ2-3, with 8 bases fitting TRBD2. The CDR3 is 15 amino acids. Germline lookup yields CDR1 LGHDT and CDR2 YNNKEL (reference sequence). The V and J ends lost 0 bases and 4 bases, in that order; junction bases with no gene match: 3. The CDR3 loop is CASSQDGTSADTQYF. Here the CDR3 DNA reads TGTGCCAGCAGCCAAGACGGGACTAGTGCAGATACGCAGTATTTT.

The rearrangement joins TRBV15 to TRBJ2-7; D may be TRBD2 (6 bases). This CDR3 is 15 amino acids long. Trimming removed 3 bases at V and 3 bases at J, with 15 bases between. The germline CDR1 and CDR2 sequences are LNHNV and YYDKDF (reference sequence). CDR3 DNA: TGTGCCACCAGCAGGGGGGAGGTAGGTAGCTACGAGCAGTACTTC. Its protein is CATSRGEVGSYEQYF. The full variable domain, rest sourced from reference TRBV15 and TRBJ2-7, is DAMVIQNPRYQVTQFGKPVTLSCSQTLNHNVMYWYQQKSSQAPKLLFHYYDKDFNNEADTPDNFQSRRPNTSFCFLDIRSPGLGDTAMYLCATSRGEVGSYEQYFGPGTRLTVT.